The rows below give T cell receptor beta chains drawn from one sample of a study of cytomegalovirus exposure and HLA in healthy donors. The assay was immunoSEQ multiplex PCR, and TCRdb's table has in-frame clones only and misses some. This table has 90,000 to 100,000 clones, 75% to 80% appearing once. Sequenced material: PBMCs. The receptors here all came from a female donor in good health and CMV-seronegative. Each CDR3 is given with its conserved first and last residue. The D gene is left open where the match is weak. Only part of the rows carry a size: once, few, many, or a class if the clone is expanded.

abundance	j_gene	d_gene	v_gene	CDR3nt	CDR3aa
-	TRBJ1-1	-	TRBV7-6	TGTGCCAGCAGCGCCCGCCCTCCTACAGGGCGGGTACGAGCTTTCTTT	CASSARPPTGRVRAFF
-	TRBJ1-5	-	TRBV5-1	TGCGCCAGCAGCTTGGTAGTCAGGGGTATAGGTAGTAGCAATCAGCCCCAGCATTTT	CASSLVVRGIGSSNQPQHF
-	TRBJ2-3	-	TRBV2	TGTGCCAGCACAGGGTACAGGGGAGGAACAGATACGCAGTATTTT	CASTGYRGGTDTQYF
-	TRBJ1-1	TRBD1	TRBV30	TGTGCCTGGAGTTCAGGGGGCGCGACTGAAGCTTTCTTT	CAWSSGGATEAFF
-	TRBJ1-1	TRBD1	TRBV28	TGTGCCAGCAGTTTATTTACAGGGGCCGACACTGAAGCTTTCTTT	CASSLFTGADTEAFF
-	TRBJ1-1	TRBD1	TRBV5-1	TGCGCCAGCAGCCCGGCAGGGGGCTACACTGAAGCTTTCTTT	CASSPAGGYTEAFF
-	TRBJ2-2	TRBD1	TRBV5-1	TGCGCCAGCAGCTTGATACAGGGGGACACCGGGGAGCTGTTTTTT	CASSLIQGDTGELFF
-	TRBJ1-2	TRBD1	TRBV28	TGTGCCAGCGGAACAAACAGGGGACCCATCTATGGCTACACCTTC	CASGTNRGPIYGYTF
-	TRBJ1-3	TRBD1	TRBV11-2	TGTGCCAGCAGCCTCACAGGGGGCCGGGGTGGAAACACCATATATTTT	CASSLTGGRGGNTIYF
-	TRBJ2-7	TRBD1	TRBV11-2	TGTGCCAGCGGGACAGGGACCTACGAGCAGTACTTC	CASGTGTYEQYF
-	TRBJ2-5	TRBD1	TRBV7-3	TGTGCCAGCAGCTTAACGACAGGGTCGGGGACCCAGTACTTC	CASSLTTGSGTQYF
few	TRBJ2-7	-	TRBV29-1	TGCAGCGTTCTGACAGACTACGAGCAGTACTTC	CSVLTDYEQYF
-	TRBJ2-5	-	TRBV7-2	TGTGCCAGCAGCCCCGTAGCAAGCCAAGAGACCCAGTACTTC	CASSPVASQETQYF
-	TRBJ2-3	TRBD1	TRBV6-1	TGTGCCAGCACCCGGGACAGGGTGGACACGCAGTATTTT	CASTRDRVDTQYF
once	TRBJ2-3	TRBD1	TRBV10-3	TGTGCCATCAGCGCCGGGACAGGGGGCGCATCAGATACGCAGTATTTT	CAISAGTGGASDTQYF
-	TRBJ2-7	TRBD1	TRBV19	TGTGCCAGTAGTAGGACAGGGGGCTACGAGCAGTACTTC	CASSRTGGYEQYF
-	TRBJ2-2	TRBD2	TRBV28	TGTGCCAGCAGTTTGGGCAGCGGGAGCCGGTGGGCCGGGGAGCTGTTTTTT	CASSLGSGSRWAGELFF
-	TRBJ2-3	-	TRBV25-1	TGTGCCAGCAGCCCACACATCACAGATACGCAGTATTTT	CASSPHITDTQYF
-	TRBJ2-1	TRBD2	TRBV18	TGTGCCAGCTCACCACCCAGCGGGAGCACCAATGAGCAGTTCTTC	CASSPPSGSTNEQFF
-	TRBJ1-4	-	TRBV6-5	TGTGCCACCCAGGAGGGGCCTGGAGAAAAACTGTTTTTT	CATQEGPGEKLFF
few	TRBJ1-2	-	TRBV5-1	TGCGCCAGCAGTTTGGGGCACTATGGCTACACCTTC	CASSLGHYGYTF
-	TRBJ2-3	-	TRBV7-3	TGTGCCAGCAGCTTCATTCCCCAGGATACGCAGTATTTT	CASSFIPQDTQYF
-	TRBJ1-4	-	TRBV27	TGTGCCAGCAGTTTACGCGGCACATCAACTAATGAAAAACTGTTTTTT	CASSLRGTSTNEKLFF
-	TRBJ1-1	-	TRBV6-5	TGTGCCAGCAACCCGGGACACCGGAACACTGAAGCTTTCTTT	CASNPGHRNTEAFF
few	TRBJ2-7	-	TRBV5-8	TGTGCCAGCAGCTTGTCAGGCTACGAGCAGTACTTC	CASSLSGYEQYF
-	TRBJ2-5	-	TRBV7-9	TGTTCCAGCAGCCTCTCCGGGGGGACCCAGTACTTC	CSSSLSGGTQYF
-	TRBJ1-1	TRBD1	TRBV18	TGTGCCAGCTCACTCTCTACCGGGACAGTAAGTGAAGCTTTCTTT	CASSLSTGTVSEAFF
-	TRBJ1-6	-	TRBV4-1	TGCGCCAGCAGCCCATCTGCGGGACGCTGGAGCTCCTATAATTCACCCCTCCACTTT	CASSPSAGRWSSYNSPLHF
-	TRBJ2-2	TRBD1	TRBV7-8	TGTGCCAGCAGTCGTGACAGGGTCGGCGGGGAGCTGTTTTTT	CASSRDRVGGELFF
-	TRBJ1-1	-	TRBV19	TGTGCCAGTGGACGGGAGTTCACTGAAGCTTTCTTT	CASGREFTEAFF
few	TRBJ2-3	-	TRBV7-3	TGTGCCAGCAGCTTCGTCAGGGGAAGAACAGATACGCAGTATTTT	CASSFVRGRTDTQYF
-	TRBJ2-7	TRBD1	TRBV9	TGTGCCAGCAGCCGACAGGGTCTGGACGAGCAGTACTTC	CASSRQGLDEQYF
-	TRBJ1-1	-	TRBV7-9	TGTGCCAGCAGCTTAGAGTCGAGCCCTGAAGCTTTCTTT	CASSLESSPEAFF
-	TRBJ1-1	-	TRBV4-3	TGCGCCAGCAGCCAAGATTTAGGGGACACTGAAGCTTTCTTT	CASSQDLGDTEAFF
-	TRBJ1-2	TRBD1	TRBV5-6	TGTGCCAGCAGCTACCGGGACAGGGGACTTTATGGCTACACCTTC	CASSYRDRGLYGYTF
-	TRBJ1-2	-	TRBV5-6	TGTGCCAGCAGCTTGGCCTTACAGGCCTTTACACTTGGCTACACCTTC	CASSLALQAFTLGYTF
-	TRBJ1-5	TRBD1	TRBV19	TGTGCCAGTAGTAAATTTTCCCAGGGGGCTAATAGCAATCAGCCCCAGCATTTT	CASSKFSQGANSNQPQHF
-	TRBJ1-5	TRBD1	TRBV18	TGTGCCAGCTCACCCGGGACAGCAAACAATCAGCCCCAGCATTTT	CASSPGTANNQPQHF
-	TRBJ1-2	-	TRBV19	TGTGCCAGTAGTGTAATCTCGACAGGCTTGATAGACTACACCTTC	CASSVISTGLIDYTF
-	TRBJ1-1	TRBD1	TRBV9	TGTGCCAGCAGCCGACAGGGGGCGAACACTGAAGCTTTCTTT	CASSRQGANTEAFF
-	TRBJ2-1	TRBD1	TRBV6-1	TGTGCCAGCAGGGATACAGGGGCCCACTACAATGAGCAGTTCTTC	CASRDTGAHYNEQFF
once	TRBJ1-1	TRBD1	TRBV6-5	TGTGCCAGCAGCCTGGACAGGGTGGCTTTCTTT	CASSLDRVAFF
-	TRBJ1-5	-	TRBV30	TGTGCCTGGAGCGACAGTAGCAATCAGCCCCAGCATTTT	CAWSDSSNQPQHF
-	TRBJ2-3	-	TRBV21-1	TGTGCCAGCCCTAAACCCCCGGGACTTCACACAGATACGCAGTATTTT	CASPKPPGLHTDTQYF
-	TRBJ1-2	TRBD1	TRBV7-6	TGTGCCAGCAGCAAAAAGGGACAGGGGTACTATGGCTACACCTTC	CASSKKGQGYYGYTF
-	TRBJ2-3	TRBD1	TRBV5-6	TGTGCCAGCAGCTCGGGGGGACAGGGCGAAGATACGCAGTATTTT	CASSSGGQGEDTQYF
-	TRBJ2-1	-	TRBV28	TGTGCCAGCAGCTCCGCCCACGGGACTCGTGACAATGAGCAGTTCTTC	CASSSAHGTRDNEQFF
-	TRBJ2-2	TRBD1	TRBV28	TGTGCCAGCACAACAGGGGCGCTGAACACCGGGGAGCTGTTTTTT	CASTTGALNTGELFF
few	TRBJ1-1	-	TRBV6-1	TGTGCCAGCAGCTACAGGACGTCCGAAGCTTTCTTT	CASSYRTSEAFF
-	TRBJ1-1	-	TRBV30	TGTGCCTGGACACGGTTCTATCCGGGGCGAGACGGGAGAAACACTGAAGCTTTCTTT	CAWTRFYPGRDGRNTEAFF
-	TRBJ1-5	-	TRBV6-5	TGTGCCAGCAAAGGCAGGGGTGGTCAGCCCCAGCATTTT	CASKGRGGQPQHF